Below, 16 T cell receptor beta chains from the same sample are listed, as sequenced in a study of T cells after yellow fever vaccination. TCRdb called the 5' RACE reads again in MiXCR, with one record for every CDR3 protein. The table shows around 70,000 distinct CDR3 sequences, with more than 5.5% occurring only once. The starting material was CD8+ T cells sorted from PBMCs, obtained about 5 days after the first yellow fever vaccination. The receptor set was obtained from a man aged 18 to 29 who received the YFV17D yellow fever vaccine.

The V and J genes are TRBV29-1 and TRBJ2-2; weak D call: TRBD1 (6 bases). Trimming removed 6 bases from V and 4 bases from J, with 15 bases in between. The CDR3 is 14 amino acids. Germline lookup yields CDR1 SQVTM and CDR2 ANQGSEA. The CDR3 loop reads CSVVDSQVTGELFF. For the CDR3, the DNA is TGCAGCGTCGTGGACAGCCAGGTCACCGGGGAGCTGTTTTTT.

The table lists this clonotype with a few counts. The chain combines TRBV20-1 with TRBJ1-2, with D maybe TRBD1 (6 bases). There are 13 residues in the CDR3. The ends were cut back, 2 bases at V and 2 bases at J, with 9 bases in the middle. Germline assignment: CDR1 DFQATT and CDR2 SNEGSKA (reference sequence). The CDR3 is CSARRTDNYGYTF. As DNA, the CDR3 is TGCAGTGCTAGACGGACAGACAACTATGGCTACACCTTC.

The V gene is TRBV11-3, the J gene TRBJ2-1, with 7 nucleotides matching TRBD1. Trimming cost V 4 bases and J 3 bases; bases outside gene matches: 9. The length of the CDR3 is 16 residues. Germline V gives CDR1 SGHNT, CDR2 YENEEA. DNA of the CDR3: TGTGCCAGCAGCTCTCGAGGGGGCCGGGACTACAATGAGCAGTTCTTC. This encodes CASSSRGGRDYNEQFF.

This clonotype was counted a single time. The J gene is TRBJ2-3, the V gene TRBV5-5; the match to TRBD1 covers 11 bases. The CDR3 length is 16 residues. Germline CDR1 and CDR2: SGHKS and YYEKEE (reference sequence). V was pared by 4 bases and J by 6 bases, with 10 bases of the junction left unmatched. The CDR3 here is CASSPGTGGDVDTQYF. CDR3 nucleotide sequence: TGTGCCAGCAGCCCCGGGACAGGGGGTGATGTCGATACGCAGTATTTT.

This clonotype appeared a few times. The chain combines TRBV7-6 with TRBJ1-4; a weak D match, TRBD1 (6 bases). With 5 bases removed from V and 4 bases from J, the gap between germline ends came to 11 bases. The CDR3 spans 14 residues. Per the germline V gene, CDR1 is SGHVS and CDR2 is FNYEAQ. CDR3 nucleotide sequence: TGTGCCAGCAGCAAAGGGGGGGGTAATGAAAAACTGTTTTTT. Translated, it gives CASSKGGGNEKLFF.

This clonotype was seen ten or more times. The chain combines TRBV5-5 with TRBJ1-1; no reliable D call. CDR1 is SGHKS and CDR2 is YYEKEE in the germline V gene (reference sequence). V was clipped by 4 bases and J by 0 bases, with 10 bases between them. This CDR3 is built from 14 residues. Here the CDR3 DNA reads TGTGCCAGCAGCCTGACAAGCCTGAACACTGAAGCTTTCTTT. This translates into CASSLTSLNTEAFF.

The V gene is TRBV7-2, the J gene TRBJ1-3; D not certain. Germline values: CDR1 SGHTA, CDR2 FQGNSA. V gave up 3 bases and J gave up 4 bases, with 7 bases separating them. This CDR3 has 13 residues. The CDR3 region is CASSFRHGNTIYF. The CDR3 DNA reads as TGTGCCAGCAGCTTTCGACACGGAAACACCATATATTTT. The full variable domain, with the rest looked up from reference TRBV7-2 and TRBJ1-3, is GAGVSQSPSNKVTEKGKDVELRCDPISGHTALYWYRQSLGQGLEFLIYFQGNSAPDKSGLPSDRFSAERTGGSVSTLTIQRTQQEDSAVYLCASSFRHGNTIYFGEGSWLTVV.

The rearrangement links TRBV7-9 to TRBJ2-7, with D unclear. Looked up from germline, CDR1 is SEHNR and CDR2 is FQNEAQ (reference sequence). This CDR3 contains 16 residues. Trimming left V 1 base short and J 0 bases short, with 13 bases between. CDR3 in DNA: TGTGCCAGCAGCTTAGGTCCCGGACCTCCCTCCTACGAGCAGTACTTC. The encoded protein is CASSLGPGPPSYEQYF.

This clonotype has only a few counts. The genes are TRBV7-9 and TRBJ1-2; D may be TRBD1 (6 bases). Trimming stripped 5 bases from V and 0 bases from J, with 16 bases between. Germline V gene lookup returns CDR1 SEHNR and CDR2 FQNEAQ (reference sequence). This CDR3 has 16 residues. The CDR3 sequence: CASSQVDRTTNYGYTF. The CDR3 DNA follows: TGTGCCAGCAGCCAAGTCGACAGGACCACTAACTATGGCTACACCTTC.

This clonotype was seen a handful of times. The chain joins TRBV7-9 to TRBJ1-5; 10 bases are shared with TRBD1. CDR1 SEHNR and CDR2 FQNEAQ come from the germline V gene (reference sequence). The CDR3 totals 16 residues. Trimming at V came to 4 bases and at J to 4 bases, leaving 7 bases not matched to a gene. In DNA, the CDR3 is TGTGCCAGCAGCTCTTCGCGGGACAGGGGAAATCAGCCCCAGCATTTT. Protein: CASSSSRDRGNQPQHF.

V usage is TRBV20-1 and J usage is TRBJ1-4; D remains unclear. V was trimmed by 4 bases and J by 2 bases, leaving 8 bases between them. The CDR3 totals 13 residues. Germline V CDR1 and CDR2: DFQATT, SNEGSKA (reference sequence). The CDR3 loop reads CSAMGGTNEKLFF. CDR3 DNA sequence: TGCAGTGCTATGGGAGGCACTAATGAAAAACTGTTTTTT.

In its sample, this clonotype was seen many times. The V call is TRBV29-1, the J call TRBJ2-5; 7 bases are shared with TRBD1. Germline assignment: CDR1 SQVTM and CDR2 ANQGSEA. The J segment lost 5 bases and the V segment lost 6 bases, leaving 6 bases of the junction unmatched. CDR3 size: 12 residues. The CDR3 is CSVTGVEETQYF. CDR3 sequence (DNA): TGCAGCGTAACAGGGGTCGAGGAGACCCAGTACTTC.

This clonotype was recorded many times. V usage is TRBV5-1 and J usage is TRBJ2-1, with D maybe TRBD2 (7 bases). The germline V gene encodes CDR1 SGHRS and CDR2 YFSETQ. V lost 4 bases, J lost 3 bases, and 14 bases lay in between. CDR3 length: 15 amino acids. CDR3 nucleotide sequence: TGCGCCAGCAGCGCGGTAGGGGGGGACTACAATGAGCAGTTCTTC. This codes for CASSAVGGDYNEQFF.

CDR3: CASSSGGGLQPQHF. The CDR3 DNA is TGTGCCAGCAGTTCCGGGGGAGGCTTGCAGCCCCAGCATTTT. V and J are TRBV27 and TRBJ1-5; perhaps TRBD1 as D (5 bases). This CDR3 has 14 amino acids. The V gene's germline CDR1 is MNHEY and CDR2 SMNVEV (reference sequence). Trimming took off 4 bases at V and 7 bases at J, with 14 bases between the two ends.

This chain connects TRBV19 to TRBJ2-5; D not resolved. The germline gives CDR1 LNHDA, CDR2 SQIVND (reference sequence). The V gene lost 0 bases and the J gene lost 5 bases, with 10 bases spanning the gap. The CDR3 runs 14 residues. Written as DNA, the CDR3 is TGTGCCAGTAGTATAGATGGCGGATCGGAGACCCAGTACTTC. It yields the protein CASSIDGGSETQYF.

This chain connects TRBV6-1 to TRBJ2-3; 14 bases agree with TRBD2. This CDR3 region has 15 residues. From germline, CDR1 is MNHNS and CDR2 SASEGT. Trimming removed 6 bases from V and 5 bases from J; junction bases left unmatched: 4. This chain's CDR3 is CASSRLAGGRDTQYF. The DNA for the CDR3 is TGTGCCAGCAGCCGACTAGCGGGGGGGCGAGATACGCAGTATTTT.